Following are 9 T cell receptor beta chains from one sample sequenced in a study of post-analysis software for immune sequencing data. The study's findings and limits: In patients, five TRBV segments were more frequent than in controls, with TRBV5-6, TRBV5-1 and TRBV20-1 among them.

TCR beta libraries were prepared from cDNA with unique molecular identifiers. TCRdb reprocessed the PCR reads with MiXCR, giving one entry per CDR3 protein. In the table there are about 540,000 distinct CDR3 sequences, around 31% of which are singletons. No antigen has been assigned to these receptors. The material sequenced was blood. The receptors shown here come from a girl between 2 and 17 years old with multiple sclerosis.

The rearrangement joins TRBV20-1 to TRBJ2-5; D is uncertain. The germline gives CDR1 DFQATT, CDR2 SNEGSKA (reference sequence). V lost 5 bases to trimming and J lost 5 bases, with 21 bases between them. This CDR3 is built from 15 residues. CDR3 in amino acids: CSAHPPDSHGETQYF. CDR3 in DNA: TGCAGTGCTCATCCTCCTGACTCCCATGGGGAGACCCAGTACTTC.

CDR3 amino acids: CASSPDRRAKNIQYF. The CDR3 DNA is TGTGCCAGCTCACCAGACAGGAGGGCCAAAAACATTCAGTACTTC. This chain links TRBV18 with TRBJ2-4, with D possibly being TRBD1 (6 bases). The germline V and J ends were trimmed by 2 bases and 1 base, with 9 bases remaining between them. Germline V gene lookup returns CDR1 KGHSH and CDR2 LQKENI. This CDR3 comprises 15 residues.

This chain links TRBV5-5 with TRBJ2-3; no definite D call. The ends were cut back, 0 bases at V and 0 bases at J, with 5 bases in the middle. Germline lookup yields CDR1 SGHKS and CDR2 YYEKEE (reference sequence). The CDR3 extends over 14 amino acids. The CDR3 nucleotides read TGTGCCAGCAGCTTGGCCTACAGCACAGATACGCAGTATTTT. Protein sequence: CASSLAYSTDTQYF.

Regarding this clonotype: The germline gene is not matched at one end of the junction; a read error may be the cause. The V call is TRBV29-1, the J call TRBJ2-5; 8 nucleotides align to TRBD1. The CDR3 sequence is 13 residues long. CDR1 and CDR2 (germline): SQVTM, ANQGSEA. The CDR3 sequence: CGVAGGDYNEQYF. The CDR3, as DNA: TGCGGCGTTGCAGGGGGCGATTACAATGAGCAGTACTTC.

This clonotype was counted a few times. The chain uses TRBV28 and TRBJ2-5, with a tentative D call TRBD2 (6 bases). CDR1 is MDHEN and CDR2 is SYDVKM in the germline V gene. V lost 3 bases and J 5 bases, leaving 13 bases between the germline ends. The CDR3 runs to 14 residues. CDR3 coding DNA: TGTGCCAGCAGTTTGGAGGGAGTGGTGGAGACCCAGTACTTC. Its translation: CASSLEGVVETQYF. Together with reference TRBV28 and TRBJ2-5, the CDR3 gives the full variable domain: DVKVTQSSRYLVKRTGEKVFLECVQDMDHENMFWYRQDPGLGLRLIYFSYDVKMKEKGDIPEGYSVSREKKERFSLILESASTNQTSMYLCASSLEGVVETQYFGPGTRLLVL.

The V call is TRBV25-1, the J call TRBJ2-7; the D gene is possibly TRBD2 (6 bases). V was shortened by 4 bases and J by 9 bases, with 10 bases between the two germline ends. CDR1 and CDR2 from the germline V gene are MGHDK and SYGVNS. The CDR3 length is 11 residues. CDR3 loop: CASSAGTGQYF. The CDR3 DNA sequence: TGTGCCAGCAGTGCCGGGACTGGGCAGTACTTC.

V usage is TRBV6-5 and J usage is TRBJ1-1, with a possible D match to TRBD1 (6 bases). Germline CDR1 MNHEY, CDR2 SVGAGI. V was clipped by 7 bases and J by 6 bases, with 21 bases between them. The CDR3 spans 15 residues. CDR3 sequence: CASTENRGPAAEAFF. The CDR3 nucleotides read TGTGCCAGCACAGAAAATCGGGGGCCGGCCGCTGAAGCTTTCTTT.

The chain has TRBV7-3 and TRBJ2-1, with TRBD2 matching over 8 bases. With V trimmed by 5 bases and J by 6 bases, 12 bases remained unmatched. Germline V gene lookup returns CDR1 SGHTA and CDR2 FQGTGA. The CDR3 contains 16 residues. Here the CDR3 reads CASSLLGGGFSNEQFF. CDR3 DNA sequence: TGTGCCAGCAGCCTACTCGGGGGGGGCTTCTCCAATGAGCAGTTCTTC.

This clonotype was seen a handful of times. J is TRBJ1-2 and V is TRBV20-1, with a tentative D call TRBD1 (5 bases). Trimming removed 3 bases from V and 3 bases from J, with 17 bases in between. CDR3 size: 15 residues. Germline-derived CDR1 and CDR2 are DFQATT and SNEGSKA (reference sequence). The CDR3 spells CSASRGGKIDYGYTF. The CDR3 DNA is TGCAGTGCTAGTAGGGGAGGGAAAATTGACTATGGCTACACCTTC.